This is a list of T cell receptor beta chains from one sample in a study of blood T cells in healthy people across ages. TCRdb re-analysed the 5' RACE reads in MiXCR, keeping a single row per CDR3 protein. The sample includes approximately 1.5 million distinct CDR3 sequences, around 35% seen only once; the top ten take 11%. Sequenced material: blood. All receptors come from a woman in her twenties or thirties in good health. The CDR3 runs from the conserved cysteine through the conserved F or W. A D gene is named only where the DNA matches it firmly. Size is stated for part of the rows, as once, few or many counts, or as a class when the clone is expanded.

V gene	D gene	clone size	J gene	CDR3 protein	CDR3 DNA
TRBV10-3	TRBD2	.	TRBJ2-5	CAIKAGDNEQYF	TGTGCCATCAAGGCGGGGGATAATGAGCAGTACTTC
TRBV6-1	.	.	TRBJ2-1	CASSQDRIIYNEQFF	TGTGCCAGCAGTCAGGACAGAATAATCTACAATGAGCAGTTCTTC
TRBV27	TRBD2	.	TRBJ2-7	CASSFGISTSGSCEQYF	TGTGCCAGCAGTTTTGGCATCTCGACTAGCGGGAGTTGCGAGCAGTACTTC
TRBV9	TRBD1	.	TRBJ1-1	CASSGVAGQGTEAFF	TGTGCCAGCAGCGGAGTAGCTGGACAGGGCACTGAAGCTTTCTTT
TRBV4-1	.	.	TRBJ2-3	CASSQPGRKLADTQYF	TGCGCCAGCAGCCAACCAGGGCGCAAACTCGCGGATACGCAGTATTTT
TRBV3-1	.	few	TRBJ2-7	CASSQGGITYEQYF	TGTGCCAGCAGCCAAGGCGGGATCACCTACGAGCAGTACTTC
TRBV6-1	.	few	TRBJ2-3	CASSERDNTDTQYF	TGTGCCAGCAGTGAACGGGACAACACAGATACGCAGTATTTT
TRBV12-3/TRBV12-4	.	.	TRBJ2-7	CASSLPPPDSSEIQYF	TGTGCCAGCAGTTTACCTCCCCCGGACTCTTCGGAGATCCAGTACTTC
TRBV4-1	.	few	TRBJ1-2	CASSALEASTWNGYTF	TGCGCCAGCAGCGCCCTTGAGGCGTCCACGTGGAATGGCTACACCTTC
TRBV11-2	.	few	TRBJ2-7	CASSSGLNEQYF	TGTGCCAGCAGCTCAGGACTGAATGAGCAGTACTTC
TRBV10-3	.	many	TRBJ2-7	CAISRDYEQYF	TGTGCCATCAGTAGGGACTACGAGCAGTACTTC
TRBV5-1	TRBD1	few	TRBJ2-7	CASAKDRLYEQYF	TGCGCCAGCGCCAAGGACAGGCTGTACGAGCAGTACTTC
TRBV4-1	.	many	TRBJ2-4	CASSLPGRDSAKNIQYF	TGCGCCAGCAGCCTCCCTGGACGGGACTCAGCCAAAAACATTCAGTACTTC
TRBV5-1	TRBD1	.	TRBJ2-7	CASSPRTGRPAYEQYF	TGCGCCAGCAGCCCCAGGACAGGCCGTCCAGCCTACGAGCAGTACTTC
TRBV4-1	.	.	TRBJ2-2	CASSLIWGLNTGELFF	TGCGCCAGCAGCCTTATTTGGGGTCTGAACACCGGGGAGCTGTTTTTT
TRBV10-3	.	.	TRBJ2-5	CTISVGIQETQYF	TGTACCATCAGTGTTGGCATCCAAGAGACCCAGTACTTC
TRBV20-1	TRBD2	few	TRBJ2-5	CSASGGAKETQYF	TGCAGTGCTAGCGGGGGGGCCAAAGAGACCCAGTACTTC
TRBV6-2/TRBV6-3	.	.	TRBJ2-1	CASIRGAVWNEQFF	TGTGCCAGCATTCGGGGTGCGGTCTGGAATGAGCAGTTCTTC
TRBV11-2	.	few	TRBJ1-2	CASSPSGRGRGIYYGYTF	TGTGCCAGCAGCCCATCAGGTCGGGGGCGCGGTATTTACTATGGCTACACCTTC
TRBV4-1	.	few	TRBJ2-5	CASSQGLSQETQYF	TGCGCCAGCAGCCAGGGTCTATCCCAAGAGACCCAGTACTTC
TRBV20-1	TRBD1	.	TRBJ1-1	CSARAIDRESTEAFF	TGCAGTGCTAGAGCAATCGACAGGGAAAGTACTGAAGCTTTCTTT
TRBV10-3	TRBD2	.	TRBJ2-5	CAISGGLAGDRQETQYF	TGTGCCATCAGTGGCGGACTAGCGGGGGACCGACAAGAGACCCAGTACTTC
TRBV7-9	.	.	TRBJ2-3	CASSLGIGMTDTQYF	TGTGCCAGCAGCTTAGGAATCGGGATGACAGATACGCAGTATTTT
TRBV29-1	TRBD2	many	TRBJ2-7	CSVGEGTSGIGEQYF	TGCAGCGTCGGCGAAGGGACTAGCGGGATAGGCGAGCAGTACTTC
TRBV4-1	.	.	TRBJ2-7	CASSHRDPCYEQYF	TGCGCCAGCAGCCACAGGGACCCCTGCTACGAGCAGTACTTC
TRBV5-1	.	.	TRBJ2-7	CASSVPSYEQYF	TGCGCCAGCAGCGTCCCCTCCTACGAGCAGTACTTC
TRBV20-1	.	few	TRBJ2-4	CSARDPRTLAYIQYF	TGCAGTGCTAGAGATCCGCGGACACTGGCATACATTCAGTACTTC
TRBV13	.	.	TRBJ1-4	CACSPKTGGEKLFF	TGTGCCTGCAGCCCGAAAACGGGAGGGGAAAAACTGTTTTTT
TRBV28	.	.	TRBJ1-1	CASRGTGWSEAFF	TGTGCCAGCCGCGGGACCGGTTGGTCTGAAGCTTTCTTT
TRBV3-1	.	.	TRBJ2-1	CASSRAAVNGEQFF	TGTGCCAGCAGCCGAGCTGCAGTGAATGGGGAGCAGTTCTTC
TRBV5-8	TRBD1	few	TRBJ2-1	CASSPLFGTANYNEQFF	TGTGCCAGCAGCCCACTCTTCGGGACAGCAAACTACAATGAGCAGTTCTTC
TRBV18	.	few	TRBJ1-2	CASSPPRQGIGYTF	TGTGCCAGCTCACCACCGAGGCAGGGGATAGGCTACACCTTC
TRBV5-1	TRBD1	few	TRBJ2-7	CASSTDRGTAQQYF	TGCGCCAGCAGCACGGACAGGGGGACAGCCCAGCAGTACTTC
TRBV3-1	.	.	TRBJ1-4	CASSHTRGGTNEKLFF	TGTGCCAGCAGCCATACTAGGGGGGGAACTAATGAAAAACTGTTTTTT
TRBV3-1	.	.	TRBJ1-2	CASSQDLPTGYTF	TGTGCCAGCAGCCAAGATCTCCCCACCGGCTACACCTTC
TRBV10-1	.	.	TRBJ2-1	CASREDHNEEQFF	TGCGCCAGCAGGGAGGACCACAACGAAGAGCAGTTCTTC
TRBV7-9	.	.	TRBJ1-6	CASSAAPTDSPSPLHF	TGTGCCAGCAGCGCCGCCCCGACGGATTCTCCCTCACCCCTCCACTTT
TRBV30	.	few	TRBJ2-4	CAWNQGSIQYF	TGTGCCTGGAACCAGGGTAGCATTCAGTACTTC
TRBV20-1	.	.	TRBJ2-3	CSVSPGAGAIHTDTQYF	TGCAGTGTTAGCCCTGGGGCGGGGGCCATCCACACAGATACGCAGTATTTT
TRBV28	.	.	TRBJ1-2	CASSLYRYYGYTF	TGTGCCAGCAGTCTGTACAGATACTATGGCTACACCTTC
TRBV27	.	few	TRBJ2-1	CASSLTLPYNEQFF	TGTGCCAGCAGTCTAACGTTGCCCTACAATGAGCAGTTCTTC
TRBV6-1	TRBD2	few	TRBJ2-6	CASSPYGVAGDGADVLTF	TGTGCCAGCAGTCCCTATGGAGTAGCGGGAGATGGGGCCGACGTCCTGACTTTC
TRBV24-1	TRBD2	.	TRBJ2-7	CATSDPGLAGVEEQYF	TGTGCCACCAGTGATCCGGGACTAGCGGGAGTAGAAGAGCAGTACTTC
TRBV4-1	.	.	TRBJ2-7	CASSYLPGLIYEQYF	TGCGCCAGCAGCTACCTTCCGGGACTCATCTACGAGCAGTACTTC
TRBV29-1	TRBD2	many	TRBJ2-1	CSVEERGSSYNEQFF	TGCAGCGTTGAAGAACGCGGGAGCTCCTACAATGAGCAGTTCTTC
TRBV20-1	TRBD2	.	TRBJ2-7	CSARAGLSPYEQYF	TGCAGTGCGAGAGCGGGATTGTCGCCCTACGAGCAGTACTTC
TRBV10-3	.	.	TRBJ1-4	CAISESEPGRNEKLFF	TGTGCCATCAGTGAGTCGGAGCCAGGGAGGAATGAAAAACTGTTTTTT
TRBV12-3/TRBV12-4	TRBD2	.	TRBJ2-1	CASSPLGSGRNNEQFF	TGTGCCAGCAGTCCCCTGGGGAGCGGGAGGAACAATGAGCAGTTCTTC
TRBV7-6	.	few	TRBJ2-5	CASSFGGTGKETQYF	TGTGCCAGCAGCTTCGGGGGAACAGGAAAAGAGACCCAGTACTTC